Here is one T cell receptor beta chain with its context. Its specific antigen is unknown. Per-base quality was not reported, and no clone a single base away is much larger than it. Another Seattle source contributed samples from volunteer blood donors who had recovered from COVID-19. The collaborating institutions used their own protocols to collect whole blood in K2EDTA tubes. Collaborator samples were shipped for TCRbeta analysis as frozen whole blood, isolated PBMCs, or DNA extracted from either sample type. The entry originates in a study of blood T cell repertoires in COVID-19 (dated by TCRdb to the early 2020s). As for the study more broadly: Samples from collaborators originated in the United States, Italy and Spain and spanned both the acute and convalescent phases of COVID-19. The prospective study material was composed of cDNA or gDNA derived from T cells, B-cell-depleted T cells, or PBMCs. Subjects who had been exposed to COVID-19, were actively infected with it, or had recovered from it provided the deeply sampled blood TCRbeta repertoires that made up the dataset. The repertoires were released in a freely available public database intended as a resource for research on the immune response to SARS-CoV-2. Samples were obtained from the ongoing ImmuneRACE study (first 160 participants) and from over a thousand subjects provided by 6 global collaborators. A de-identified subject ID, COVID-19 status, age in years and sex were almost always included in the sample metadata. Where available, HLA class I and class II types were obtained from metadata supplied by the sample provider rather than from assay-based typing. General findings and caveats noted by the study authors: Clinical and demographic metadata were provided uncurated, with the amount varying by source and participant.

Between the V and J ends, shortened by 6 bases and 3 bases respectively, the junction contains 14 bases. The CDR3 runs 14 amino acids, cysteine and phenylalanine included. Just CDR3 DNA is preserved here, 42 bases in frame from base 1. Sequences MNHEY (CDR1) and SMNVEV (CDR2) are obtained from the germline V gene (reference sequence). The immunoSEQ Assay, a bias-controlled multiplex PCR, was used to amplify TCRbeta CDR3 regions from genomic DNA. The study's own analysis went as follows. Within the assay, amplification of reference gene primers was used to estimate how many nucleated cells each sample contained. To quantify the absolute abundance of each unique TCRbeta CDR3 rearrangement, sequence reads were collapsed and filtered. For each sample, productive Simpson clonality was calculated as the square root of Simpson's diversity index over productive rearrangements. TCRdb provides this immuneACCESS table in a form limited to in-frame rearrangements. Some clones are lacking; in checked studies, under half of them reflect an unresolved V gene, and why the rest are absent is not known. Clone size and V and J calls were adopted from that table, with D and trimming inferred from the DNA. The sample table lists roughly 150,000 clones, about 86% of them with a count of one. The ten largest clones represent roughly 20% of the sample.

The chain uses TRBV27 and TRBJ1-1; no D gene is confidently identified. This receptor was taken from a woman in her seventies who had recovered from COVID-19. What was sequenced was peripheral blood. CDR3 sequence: CASRNGGLDTEAFF. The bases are TGTGCCAGCAGAAATGGAGGGTTGGACACTGAAGCTTTCTTT.